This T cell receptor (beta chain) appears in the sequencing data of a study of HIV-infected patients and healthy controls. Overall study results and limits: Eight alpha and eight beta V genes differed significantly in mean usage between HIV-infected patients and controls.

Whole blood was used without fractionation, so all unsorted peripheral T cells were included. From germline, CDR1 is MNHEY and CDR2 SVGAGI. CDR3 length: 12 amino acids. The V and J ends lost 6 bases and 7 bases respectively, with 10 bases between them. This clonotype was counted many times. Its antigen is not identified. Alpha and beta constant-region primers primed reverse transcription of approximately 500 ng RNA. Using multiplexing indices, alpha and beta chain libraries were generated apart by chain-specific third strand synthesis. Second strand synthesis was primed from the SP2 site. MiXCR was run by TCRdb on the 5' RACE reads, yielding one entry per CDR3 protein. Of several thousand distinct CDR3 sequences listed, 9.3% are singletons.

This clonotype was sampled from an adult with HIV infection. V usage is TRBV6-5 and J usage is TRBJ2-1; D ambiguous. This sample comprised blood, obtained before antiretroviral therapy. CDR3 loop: CASSRVGNEQFF. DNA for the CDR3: TGTGCCAGCAGCCGTGTAGGGAATGAGCAGTTCTTC.